The 32 T cell receptor beta chains below come from one sample, sequenced in a study of CD8 T cells in ankylosing spondylitis. TCRdb recomputed calls from the 5' RACE reads with MiXCR, one row per CDR3 protein. The table has around 770,000 distinct CDR3 sequences, about 10% seen once. Overall study results and limits: Among TCR beta sequences, a motif of eight highly homologous variants appeared characteristic of ankylosing spondylitis blood.

Their recognized antigens are unknown. The sequenced sample consisted of blood, either unsorted or a sorted T cell fraction (not recorded which). The source of these receptors is a male donor with ankylosing spondylitis.

J is TRBJ2-7 and V is TRBV20-1; tentatively, D is TRBD1 (6 bases). The CDR3 sequence is 14 residues long. CDR1 is DFQATT and CDR2 is SNEGSKA in the germline V gene (reference sequence). V was trimmed by 1 base and J by 3 bases, leaving 13 bases between them. DNA of the CDR3: TGCAGTGCTAGAGTCCCCAGGGGCAACTACGAGCAGTACTTC. It specifies CSARVPRGNYEQYF.

This rearrangement joins TRBV20-1 to TRBJ2-7, with TRBD2 matching 10 bases. V was clipped by 6 bases and J by 1 base; unmatched bases: 9. The CDR3 runs 15 residues. Germline V lookup: CDR1 DFQATT, CDR2 SNEGSKA (reference sequence). The CDR3 DNA sequence: TGCAGTGCACCTCGAGCGGGAGGGGGATCCTACGAGCAGTACTTC. It codes for CSAPRAGGGSYEQYF.

This sequence joins TRBV20-1 and TRBJ2-5; D remains unclear. The length of the CDR3 is 15 residues. V lost 0 bases, J lost 1 base, and 12 bases lay in between. Germline V CDR1 and CDR2: DFQATT, SNEGSKA (reference sequence). CDR3 sequence (DNA): TGCAGTGCTAGAGATCGAAGGGAATCCCAAGAGACCCAGTACTTC. Translating it yields CSARDRRESQETQYF.

The chain couples TRBV20-1 to TRBJ2-5; no definite D call. The V and J ends lost 6 bases and 2 bases respectively, with 10 bases between them. This CDR3 region has 12 residues. The germline CDR1 and CDR2 sequences are DFQATT and SNEGSKA (reference sequence). The CDR3 sequence: CSAQTQQETQYF. Written as DNA, the CDR3 is TGCAGTGCCCAAACCCAACAAGAGACCCAGTACTTC.

This clonotype turned up a few times. This chain connects TRBV9 to TRBJ1-2; D perhaps matches TRBD1 (6 bases). Between the trimmed V and J ends, which lost 5 bases and 5 bases, there was a span of 16 bases. The V gene's germline CDR1 is SGDLS and CDR2 YYNGEE. The CDR3 contains 14 residues. The CDR3 DNA is TGTGCCAGCAGTGAGGGTTCAGGGGTTTATGGCTACACCTTC. It translates to CASSEGSGVYGYTF. The complete variable domain, with remaining parts taken from reference TRBV9 and TRBJ1-2, reads DSGVTQTPKHLITATGQRVTLRCSPRSGDLSVYWYQQSLDQGLQFLIQYYNGEERAKGNILERFSAQQFPDLHSELNLSSLELGDSALYFCASSEGSGVYGYTFGSGTRLTVV.

The chain employs TRBV20-1 and TRBJ2-7; D remains ambiguous. CDR1 is DFQATT, CDR2 SNEGSKA, per germline (reference sequence). The CDR3 sequence is 14 residues long. V shed 3 bases and J shed 4 bases, with 16 bases lying between them. CDR3 DNA: TGCAGTGCTAGTTGGGTAGGGCGACGGTACGAGCAGTACTTC. This gives the protein CSASWVGRRYEQYF.

This clonotype was counted many times. V and J are TRBV20-1 and TRBJ1-1, with 7 bases fitting TRBD1. Per the germline V gene, CDR1 is DFQATT and CDR2 is SNEGSKA (reference sequence). This CDR3 comprises 14 residues. V dropped 4 bases and J dropped 11; count of bases not matched to a gene: 16. This CDR3 reads CSATRQGRGGTAFF. As DNA, the CDR3 is TGCAGTGCTACCAGACAGGGCCGGGGGGGGACGGCTTTCTTT.

This clonotype was detected many times. V and J are TRBV12-3 or TRBV12-4 and TRBJ1-5, with 7 positions matching TRBD1. Trimming cost V 5 bases and J 4 bases; bases outside gene matches: 8. The CDR3 has 15 residues. DNA for the CDR3: TGTGCCAGCAGTAGACAGGGCGGGGGAAATCAGCCCCAGCATTTT. This translates into CASSRQGGGNQPQHF.

V usage is TRBV4-1 and J usage is TRBJ2-7, with 9 bases fitting TRBD1. This CDR3 contains 16 residues. Germline assignment: CDR1 MGHRA and CDR2 YSYEKL. Unmatched junction bases numbered 10, after V lost 1 base and J lost 6 bases. The CDR3 here is CASSQGWGTGYSEQYF. The CDR3 nucleotides are TGCGCCAGCAGCCAAGGATGGGGGACAGGGTATAGCGAGCAGTACTTC.

This clonotype showed up just a few times. This chain connects TRBV4-3 to TRBJ2-1; TRBD1 agrees at 8 bases. V shed 0 bases and J 7 bases; nucleotides not matched to a gene: 8. CDR3 length: 16 residues. Germline CDR1 and CDR2: LGHNA and YSLEER. CDR3 residues: CASSQDKGQGGNEQFF. As DNA, the CDR3 is TGCGCCAGCAGCCAAGATAAAGGACAGGGCGGTAATGAGCAGTTCTTC.

This clonotype was detected a few times. V gene TRBV6-2 or TRBV6-3 combines with J gene TRBJ2-3, with 9 bases aligning to TRBD1. The CDR3 totals 15 residues. J gave up 4 bases and V 5 bases, and 7 bases lay outside the gene matches. The germline CDR1 and CDR2 sequences are MNHEY and SVGEGT. This CDR3 reads CASSPTGTGPDTQYF. The CDR3 DNA reads as TGTGCCAGCAGTCCAACCGGGACAGGGCCAGATACGCAGTATTTT.

This chain links TRBV2 with TRBJ1-5, with D possibly being TRBD1 (5 bases). V was cut by 6 bases and J by 0 bases, with 12 bases left in between. Germline V CDR1 and CDR2: SNHLY, FYNNEI. The CDR3 totals 15 residues. CDR3 in amino acids: CASRLEGSSNQPQHF. CDR3 coding DNA: TGTGCCAGCAGGTTGGAGGGGTCTAGCAATCAGCCCCAGCATTTT. The entire variable domain, with the rest obtained from reference TRBV2 and TRBJ1-5, is as follows: EPEVTQTPSHQVTQMGQEVILRCVPISNHLYFYWYRQILGQKVEFLVSFYNNEISEKSEIFDDQFSVERPDGSNFTLKIRSTKLEDSAMYFCASRLEGSSNQPQHFGDGTRLSIL.

This clonotype was found a few times. CDR3 DNA sequence: TGTGCCAGCAGCTGGGACAGGGAATACGAGCAGTACTTC. This gives the protein CASSWDREYEQYF. V usage is TRBV6-2 or TRBV6-3 and J usage is TRBJ2-7, with TRBD1 matching 9 bases. Germline V gene lookup returns CDR1 MNHEY and CDR2 SVGEGT. Germline trimming cut 6 bases from V and 4 bases from J; bases unmatched to any gene: 4. The CDR3 is made up of 13 amino acids.

This clonotype appeared a few times. The chain is built from TRBV20-1 and TRBJ2-7; a possible D gene is TRBD2 (6 bases). Trimming took 4 bases from V and 4 from J, leaving 11 bases between them. The CDR3 loop spans 12 amino acids. Germline assignment: CDR1 DFQATT and CDR2 SNEGSKA (reference sequence). CDR3 nucleotides: TGCAGTGCTAAATCAGGGAGGTACGAGCAGTACTTC. It is translated as CSAKSGRYEQYF.

The V gene is TRBV19, the J gene TRBJ2-2; the match to TRBD1 covers 11 bases. In germline, CDR1 is LNHDA, CDR2 SQIVND (reference sequence). CDR3 size: 17 residues. V was clipped by 5 bases and J by 9 bases; unmatched bases: 14. The CDR3 bases are TGTGCCAGTAGTGCGGACAGGGGGCCTTCCTCTTCCCGGGAGCTGTTTTTT. Encoded protein: CASSADRGPSSSRELFF.

The J gene is TRBJ2-5, the V gene TRBV7-6; 10 bases agree with TRBD2. V shed 2 bases, J shed 4 bases, and the junction held 10 bases outside the gene matches. The CDR3 has 17 residues. Germline CDR1 and CDR2: SGHVS and FNYEAQ. CDR3 sequence: CASSLLGTSGMGETQYF. The CDR3 coding sequence is TGTGCCAGCAGCTTACTTGGTACTAGCGGGATGGGAGAGACCCAGTACTTC. Filled out from reference TRBV7-6 and TRBJ2-5, the complete variable domain reads GAGVSQSPRYKVTKRGQDVALRCDPISGHVSLYWYRQALGQGPEFLTYFNYEAQQDKSGLPNDRFSAERPEGSISTLTIQRTEQRDSAMYRCASSLLGTSGMGETQYFGPGTRLLVL.

There are a few counts of this clonotype. The chain recombines TRBV4-3 with TRBJ2-1, with no clear D. Germline CDR1 is LGHNA and CDR2 is YSLEER. The V gene lost 0 bases and the J gene lost 2 bases, with 8 bases spanning the gap. The CDR3 covers 15 residues. The CDR3 DNA is TGCGCCAGCAGCCAAGATAACAACCCCTACAATGAGCAGTTCTTC. It translates to CASSQDNNPYNEQFF.

The sample holds a few counts of this clonotype. The V call is TRBV20-1, the J call TRBJ2-1; 9 bases fit TRBD2. With V trimmed by 5 bases and J by 4 bases, 6 bases remained unmatched. Germline V gene data show CDR1 as DFQATT and CDR2 as SNEGSKA (reference sequence). CDR3 length: 14 amino acids. CDR3: CSAGRLADYNEQFF. The CDR3 nucleotides are TGCAGTGCTGGCAGACTAGCGGATTACAATGAGCAGTTCTTC.

This clonotype has at least ten counts. V and J are TRBV12-3 or TRBV12-4 and TRBJ1-3; no firm D call. The V gene lost 3 bases and the J gene lost 0 bases, with 9 bases spanning the gap. This CDR3 contains 15 residues. This CDR3 reads CASSFLLGSGNTIYF. CDR3 bases: TGTGCCAGCAGTTTTCTTCTGGGCTCTGGAAACACCATATATTTT.

This clonotype was detected only a few times. V usage is TRBV20-1 and J usage is TRBJ2-3; no clear D. The germline CDR1 and CDR2 sequences are DFQATT and SNEGSKA (reference sequence). The V end lost 1 base, the J end lost 5 bases, and 10 bases lay between the germline ends. CDR3 length: 13 residues. The CDR3 here is CSARAGFKDTQYF. The CDR3 region has the DNA TGCAGTGCTAGAGCAGGTTTTAAAGATACGCAGTATTTT.

There are a few counts of this clonotype. The chain links TRBV6-2 or TRBV6-3 to TRBJ1-1; TRBD1 might be the D (5 bases). Trimming took off 0 bases at V and 4 bases at J, with 12 bases between the two ends. In germline, CDR1 is MNHEY, CDR2 SVGEGT. The CDR3 is 15 amino acids. The CDR3 DNA follows: TGTGCCAGCAGTTACTCGGTCCGGGGGAGCACTGAAGCTTTCTTT. It is translated as CASSYSVRGSTEAFF.

Only a few counts were recorded for this clonotype. The chain combines TRBV4-2 with TRBJ2-7, with 9 nucleotides matching TRBD1. Losses at the gene ends were 4 bases for V and 5 bases for J; bases not matched to a gene: 12. This CDR3 region has 16 residues. The germline gives CDR1 LGHNA, CDR2 YNFKEQ. The CDR3 nucleotides are TGTGCCAGCAGCCCTCGCCCCGGGACAGGGTTCGACGAGCAGTACTTC. Protein product: CASSPRPGTGFDEQYF.

This clonotype has only a few counts. This chain uses TRBV20-1 with TRBJ1-1; D is ambiguous. Per the germline V gene, CDR1 is DFQATT and CDR2 is SNEGSKA (reference sequence). The CDR3 is 12 residues long. V lost 8 bases and J 0 bases, leaving 10 bases between the germline ends. CDR3 residues: CSTLAVNTEAFF. CDR3 in DNA: TGCAGTACCCTGGCGGTGAACACTGAAGCTTTCTTT.

This clonotype has a handful of counts. The chain links TRBV28 to TRBJ1-6; the D gene is possibly TRBD1 (6 bases). V was clipped by 2 bases and J by 14 bases, with 10 bases between them. Germline V gene data show CDR1 as MDHEN and CDR2 as SYDVKM. CDR3 length: 12 residues. The CDR3 spells CASSLVRGALHF. As DNA, the CDR3 is TGTGCCAGCAGTTTAGTGAGGGGGGCCCTCCACTTT.

This chain connects TRBV27 to TRBJ1-2, with D tentatively TRBD1 (5 bases). CDR3 length: 12 residues. Germline assignment: CDR1 MNHEY and CDR2 SMNVEV (reference sequence). V dropped 4 bases and J dropped 8 bases, with 11 bases sitting between them. The CDR3 region has the DNA TGTGCCAGCAGTTCAACAGGAGGGGGCTACACCTTC. It yields the protein CASSSTGGGYTF.

This rearrangement joins TRBV3-1 to TRBJ2-7, with D uncertain. The ends were cut back, 5 bases at V and 1 base at J, with 12 bases in the middle. Per germline, CDR1 LGHDT and CDR2 YNNKEL (reference sequence). This CDR3 region has 14 residues. The CDR3 region is CASSRGQASYEQYF. CDR3 in DNA: TGTGCCAGCAGCAGAGGTCAGGCGTCCTACGAGCAGTACTTC.

Concerning this clonotype itself: A single base separates this from a much larger clone, so it may be a read error. The genes are TRBV20-1 and TRBJ2-1; D possibly matches TRBD1 or TRBD2 (5 bases each). This CDR3 has 15 residues. Germline V lookup: CDR1 DFQATT, CDR2 SNEGSKA (reference sequence). The CDR3: CSARKTGRYNNGQFF. In DNA form, the CDR3 reads TGCAGTGCTAGAAAAACGGGACGGTACAACAATGGGCAGTTCTTC.

This clonotype was picked up a small number of times. V and J are TRBV20-1 and TRBJ2-2; 8 bases agree with TRBD1. V shed 6 bases, J shed 5 bases, and the junction held 8 bases outside the gene matches. The CDR3 is 14 residues long. CDR1 is DFQATT and CDR2 is SNEGSKA in the germline V gene (reference sequence). For the CDR3, the DNA is TGCAGTGCGATGACAGGGGCAAGGACCGGGGAGCTGTTTTTT. Its translation: CSAMTGARTGELFF.

The chain carries TRBV5-1 and TRBJ2-6; 8 nucleotides align to TRBD1. Unmatched junction bases numbered 4, after V lost 3 bases and J lost 5 bases. Per germline, CDR1 SGHRS and CDR2 YFSETQ. The CDR3 loop spans 15 amino acids. CDR3 sequence: CASSWDRTWANVLTF. DNA for the CDR3: TGCGCCAGCAGCTGGGACAGGACGTGGGCCAACGTCCTGACTTTC.

This chain uses TRBV28 with TRBJ1-6; D unresolved. The CDR3 sequence is 15 residues long. The V gene's germline CDR1 is MDHEN and CDR2 SYDVKM. Between the trimmed V and J ends, which lost 5 bases and 3 bases, there was a span of 11 bases. CDR3: CASSALTDYNSPLHF. The CDR3 DNA sequence: TGTGCCAGCAGTGCCCTCACGGACTATAATTCACCCCTCCACTTT.

The chain is built from TRBV25-1 and TRBJ2-3; no reliable D call. Trimming took off 0 bases at V and 3 bases at J, with 4 bases between the two ends. Germline V lookup: CDR1 MGHDK, CDR2 SYGVNS. The CDR3 has 13 amino acids. This chain's CDR3 is CASSEYSTDTQYF. DNA of the CDR3: TGTGCCAGCAGTGAATATAGTACAGATACGCAGTATTTT.

This clonotype has a count of ten or more. This chain connects TRBV10-3 to TRBJ2-3, with 10 bases matching TRBD2. Germline loops: CDR1 ENHRY, CDR2 SYGVKD. There are 15 residues in the CDR3. Trimming took 3 bases from V and 2 from J; bases not matched to a gene: 2. CDR3 coding DNA: TGTGCCATCAGTGATACTAGCGGGGCCACAGATACGCAGTATTTT. It yields the protein CAISDTSGATDTQYF.